The 2 T cell receptor beta chains below were found in one sample sequenced in a study of cytomegalovirus exposure and HLA in healthy donors. Amplification used 60 Vbeta primers and 13 Jbeta primers. Clones were read by immunoSEQ multiplex PCR, and TCRdb kept only the in-frame ones, dropping some. The sample has some 170,000 clones, around 86% seen once. Sequenced sample: PBMCs. The receptors were gathered from a man in his fifties in good health and CMV-seropositive.

CDR3 loop: CASSLGGVHNEQFF. CDR3 coding DNA: TGTGCCAGCAGTTTGGGAGGGGTCCACAATGAGCAGTTCTTC. The V call is TRBV6-5, the J call TRBJ2-1; 7 bases match TRBD2. From germline, CDR1 is MNHEY and CDR2 SVGAGI. The ends lost 4 bases at V and 5 bases at J; junction bases unmatched: 5. This CDR3 contains 14 residues.

The chain couples TRBV6-5 to TRBJ1-1; TRBD1 agrees at 8 bases. This CDR3 contains 15 residues. CDR1 MNHEY and CDR2 SVGAGI come from the germline V gene. Trimming at V came to 0 bases and at J to 3 bases, leaving 3 bases not matched to a gene. Written as DNA, the CDR3 is TGTGCCAGCAGTTACTCTGGACAGGGCCACACTGAAGCTTTCTTT. Its translation is CASSYSGQGHTEAFF.